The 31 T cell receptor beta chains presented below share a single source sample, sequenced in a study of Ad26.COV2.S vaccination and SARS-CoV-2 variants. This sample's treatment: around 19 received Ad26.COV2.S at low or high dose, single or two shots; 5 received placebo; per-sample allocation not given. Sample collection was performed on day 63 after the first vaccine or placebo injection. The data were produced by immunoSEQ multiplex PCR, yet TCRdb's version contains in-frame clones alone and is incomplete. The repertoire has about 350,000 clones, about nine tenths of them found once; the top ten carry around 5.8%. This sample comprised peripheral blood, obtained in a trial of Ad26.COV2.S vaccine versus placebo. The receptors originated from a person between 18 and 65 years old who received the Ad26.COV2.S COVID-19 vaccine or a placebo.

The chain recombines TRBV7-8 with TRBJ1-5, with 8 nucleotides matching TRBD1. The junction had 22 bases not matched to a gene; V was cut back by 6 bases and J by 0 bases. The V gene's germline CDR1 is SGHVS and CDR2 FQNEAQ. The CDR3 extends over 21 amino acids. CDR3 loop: CASRRNGPGQATTYSNQPQHF. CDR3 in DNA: TGTGCCAGCAGACGTAACGGCCCGGGACAGGCTACAACGTATAGCAATCAGCCCCAGCATTTT.

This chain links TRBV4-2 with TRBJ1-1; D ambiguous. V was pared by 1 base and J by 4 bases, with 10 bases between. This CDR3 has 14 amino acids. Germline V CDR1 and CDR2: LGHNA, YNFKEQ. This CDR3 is CASSQVGKGTEAFF. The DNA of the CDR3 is TGTGCCAGCAGCCAAGTGGGTAAAGGCACTGAAGCTTTCTTT.

The CDR3 reads CAWSRAGRSYEQFF. The CDR3 bases are TGTGCCTGGAGTAGAGCGGGGAGGTCGTATGAGCAGTTCTTC. The V and J genes are TRBV30 and TRBJ2-1, with 7 bases identical to TRBD2. This CDR3 comprises 14 residues. The germline V gene encodes CDR1 GTSNPN and CDR2 SVGIG (reference sequence). The V segment lost 2 bases and the J segment 8 bases; nucleotides outside the gene matches: 9.

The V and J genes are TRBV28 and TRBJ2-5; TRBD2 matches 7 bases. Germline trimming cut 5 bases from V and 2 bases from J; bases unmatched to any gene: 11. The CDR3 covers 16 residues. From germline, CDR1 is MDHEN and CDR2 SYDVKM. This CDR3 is CASSRDNGGRQETQYF. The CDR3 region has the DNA TGTGCCAGCAGTCGGGATAACGGGGGGAGGCAAGAGACCCAGTACTTC.

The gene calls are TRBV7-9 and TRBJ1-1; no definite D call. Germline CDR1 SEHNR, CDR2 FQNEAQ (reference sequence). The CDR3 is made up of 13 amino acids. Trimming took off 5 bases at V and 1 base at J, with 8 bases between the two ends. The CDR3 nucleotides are TGTGCCAGCAGCACAACACCGAACACTGAAGCTTTCTTT. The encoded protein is CASSTTPNTEAFF.

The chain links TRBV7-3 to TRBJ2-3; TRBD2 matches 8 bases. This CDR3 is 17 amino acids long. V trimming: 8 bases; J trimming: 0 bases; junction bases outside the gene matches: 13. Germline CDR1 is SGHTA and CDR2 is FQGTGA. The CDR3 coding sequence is TGTGCCAGCGGTCTTGGAGCTAGCGGGCCTAGCACAGATACGCAGTATTTT. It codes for CASGLGASGPSTDTQYF.

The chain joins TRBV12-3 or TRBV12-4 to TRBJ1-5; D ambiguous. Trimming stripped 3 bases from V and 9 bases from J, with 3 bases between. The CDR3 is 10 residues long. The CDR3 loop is CASSFPPQHF. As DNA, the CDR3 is TGTGCCAGCAGTTTTCCGCCCCAGCATTTT.

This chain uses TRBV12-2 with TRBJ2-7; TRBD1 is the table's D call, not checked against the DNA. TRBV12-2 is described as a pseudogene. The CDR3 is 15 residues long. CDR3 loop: CASRSGQVQDGEQYF. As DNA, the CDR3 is TGTGCAAGTCGCTCCGGGCAGGTACAGGATGGCGAGCAGTACTTC.

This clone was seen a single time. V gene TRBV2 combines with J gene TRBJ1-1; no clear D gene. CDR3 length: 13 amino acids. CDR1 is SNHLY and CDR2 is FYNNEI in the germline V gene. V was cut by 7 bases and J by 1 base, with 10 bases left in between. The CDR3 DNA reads TGTGCCAGCACCGTTATTGCGAACACTGAAGCTTTCTTT. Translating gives CASTVIANTEAFF.

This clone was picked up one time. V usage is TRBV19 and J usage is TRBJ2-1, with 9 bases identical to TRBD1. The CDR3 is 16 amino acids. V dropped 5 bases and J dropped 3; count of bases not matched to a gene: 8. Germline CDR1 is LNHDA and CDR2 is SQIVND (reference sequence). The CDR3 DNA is TGTGCCAGTAGTGTTAACAGGGGGCTTTTCTACAATGAGCAGTTCTTC. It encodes CASSVNRGLFYNEQFF. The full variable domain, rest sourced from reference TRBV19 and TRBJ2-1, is DGGITQSPKYLFRKEGQNVTLSCEQNLNHDAMYWYRQDPGQGLRLIYYSQIVNDFQKGDIAEGYSVSREKKESFPLTVTSAQKNPTAFYLCASSVNRGLFYNEQFFGPGTRLTVL.

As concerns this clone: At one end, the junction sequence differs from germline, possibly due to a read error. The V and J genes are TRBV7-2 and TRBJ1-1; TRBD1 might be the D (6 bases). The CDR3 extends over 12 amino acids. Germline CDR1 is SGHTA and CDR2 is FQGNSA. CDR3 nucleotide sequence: TGTGCCAGCAGCTTAGGGGGGGCAATAATTCTCTTT. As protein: CASSLGGAIILF. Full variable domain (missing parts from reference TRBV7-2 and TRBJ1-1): GAGVSQSPSNKVTEKGKDVELRCDPISGHTALYWYRQSLGQGLEFLIYFQGNSAPDKSGLPSDRFSAERTGGSVSTLTIQRTQQEDSAVYLCASSLGGAIILFGQGTRLTVV.

The CDR3 sequence: CAISRMSVNNSPLHF. CDR3 nucleotides: TGTGCCATCAGTAGAATGTCAGTAAATAATTCACCCCTCCACTTT. The chain employs TRBV10-3 and TRBJ1-6; D not certain. Germline loops: CDR1 ENHRY, CDR2 SYGVKD. V gave up 5 bases and J gave up 5 bases, with 13 bases separating them. There are 15 residues in the CDR3.

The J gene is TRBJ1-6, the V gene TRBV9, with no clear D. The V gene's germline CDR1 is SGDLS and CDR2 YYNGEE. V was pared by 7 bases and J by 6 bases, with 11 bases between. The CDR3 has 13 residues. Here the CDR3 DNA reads TGTGCCAGCGGTGGGGTACCTAATTCACCCCTCCACTTT. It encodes CASGGVPNSPLHF.

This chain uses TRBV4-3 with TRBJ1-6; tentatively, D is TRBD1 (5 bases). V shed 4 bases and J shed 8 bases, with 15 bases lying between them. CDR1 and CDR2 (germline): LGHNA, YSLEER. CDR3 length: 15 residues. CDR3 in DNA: TGCGCCAGCAGCCGAACCGGGACTGTAGATTCACCCCTCCACTTT. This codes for CASSRTGTVDSPLHF.

DNA for the CDR3: TGTGCCAGCAGCTTGAGCGGAACCTACGAGCAGTACTTC. This sequence encodes CASSLSGTYEQYF. The rearrangement links TRBV11-3 to TRBJ2-7; a weak D match, TRBD2 (5 bases). From germline, CDR1 is SGHNT and CDR2 YENEEA. V was shortened by 3 bases and J by 2 bases, with 8 bases between the two germline ends. This CDR3 spans 13 amino acids. Supplemented by reference TRBV11-3 and TRBJ2-7, the full variable domain reads EAGVVQSPRYKIIEKKQPVAFWCNPISGHNTLYWYLQNLGQGPELLIRYENEEAVDDSQLPKDRFSAERLKGVDSTLKIQPAELGDSAVYLCASSLSGTYEQYFGPGTRLTVT.

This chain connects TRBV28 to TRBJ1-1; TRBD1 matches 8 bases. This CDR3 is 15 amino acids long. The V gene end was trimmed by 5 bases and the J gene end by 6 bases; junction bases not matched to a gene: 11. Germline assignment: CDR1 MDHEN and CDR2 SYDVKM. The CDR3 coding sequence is TGTGCCAGCAGTATACGGACAGGGATGAGAGCTGAAGCTTTCTTT. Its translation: CASSIRTGMRAEAFF. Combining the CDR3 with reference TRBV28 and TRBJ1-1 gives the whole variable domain DVKVTQSSRYLVKRTGEKVFLECVQDMDHENMFWYRQDPGLGLRLIYFSYDVKMKEKGDIPEGYSVSREKKERFSLILESASTNQTSMYLCASSIRTGMRAEAFFGQGTRLTVV.

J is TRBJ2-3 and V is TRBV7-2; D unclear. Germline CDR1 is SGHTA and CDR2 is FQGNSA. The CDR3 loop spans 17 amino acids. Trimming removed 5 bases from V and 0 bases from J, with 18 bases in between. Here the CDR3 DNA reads TGTGCCAGCAGCCCCCTGCTCTTGGTAACCAGCACAGATACGCAGTATTTT. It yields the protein CASSPLLLVTSTDTQYF.

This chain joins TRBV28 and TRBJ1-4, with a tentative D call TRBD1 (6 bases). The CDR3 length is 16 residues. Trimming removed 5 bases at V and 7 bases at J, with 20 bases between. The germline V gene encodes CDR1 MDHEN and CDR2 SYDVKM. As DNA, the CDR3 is TGTGCCAGCAGTCCCCGACAGGTCTGGGGAAGTGAAAAACTGTTTTTT. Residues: CASSPRQVWGSEKLFF.

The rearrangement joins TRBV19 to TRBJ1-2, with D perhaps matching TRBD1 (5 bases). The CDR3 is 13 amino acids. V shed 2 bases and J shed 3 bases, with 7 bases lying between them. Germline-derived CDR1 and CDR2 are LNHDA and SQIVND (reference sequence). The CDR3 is CASSISGDYGYTF. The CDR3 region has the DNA TGTGCCAGTAGTATATCGGGGGACTATGGCTACACCTTC.

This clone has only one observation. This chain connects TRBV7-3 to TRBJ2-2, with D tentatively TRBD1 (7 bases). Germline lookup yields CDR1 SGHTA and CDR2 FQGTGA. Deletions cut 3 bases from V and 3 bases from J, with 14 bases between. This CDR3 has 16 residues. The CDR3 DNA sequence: TGTGCCAGCAGCTTCCCGCAGGGGGGTCACACCGGGGAGCTGTTTTTT. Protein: CASSFPQGGHTGELFF.

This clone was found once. CDR3 sequence reads: CASSSGREAGNTIYF. CDR3 in DNA: TGTGCCAGCAGCTCAGGCAGGGAAGCTGGAAACACCATATATTTT. This chain links TRBV5-5 with TRBJ1-3, with a tentative D call TRBD1 (5 bases). The V end lost 3 bases, the J end lost 2 bases, and 12 bases lay between the germline ends. This CDR3 comprises 15 residues. The V gene's germline CDR1 is SGHKS and CDR2 YYEKEE (reference sequence).

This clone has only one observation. The DNA for the CDR3 is TGTGCCAGTAGTGACAGGGGCAGGAGTGAAAAACTGTTTTTT. It codes for CASSDRGRSEKLFF. The J gene is TRBJ1-4, the V gene TRBV19; 8 nucleotides align to TRBD1. Germline V lookup: CDR1 LNHDA, CDR2 SQIVND (reference sequence). This CDR3 is built from 14 residues. The V and J ends lost 5 bases and 7 bases, in that order; junction bases with no gene match: 6.

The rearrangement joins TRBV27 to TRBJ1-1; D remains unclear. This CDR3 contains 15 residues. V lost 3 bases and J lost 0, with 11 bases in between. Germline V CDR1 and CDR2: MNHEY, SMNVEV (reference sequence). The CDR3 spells CASSFDSGLNTEAFF. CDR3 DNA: TGTGCCAGCAGTTTCGACTCGGGGTTGAACACTGAAGCTTTCTTT.

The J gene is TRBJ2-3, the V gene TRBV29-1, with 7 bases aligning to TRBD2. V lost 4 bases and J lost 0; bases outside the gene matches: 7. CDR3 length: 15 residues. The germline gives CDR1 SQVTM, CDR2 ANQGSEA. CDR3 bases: TGCAGCGTTGTGGGACTACCTTTTAGCACAGATACGCAGTATTTT. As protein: CSVVGLPFSTDTQYF.

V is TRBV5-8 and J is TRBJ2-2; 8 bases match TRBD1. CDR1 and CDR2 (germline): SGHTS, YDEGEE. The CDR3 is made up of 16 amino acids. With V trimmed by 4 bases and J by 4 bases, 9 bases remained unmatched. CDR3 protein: CASSNNRGVTTGELFF. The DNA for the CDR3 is TGTGCCAGCAGCAATAACAGGGGGGTCACCACCGGGGAGCTGTTTTTT.

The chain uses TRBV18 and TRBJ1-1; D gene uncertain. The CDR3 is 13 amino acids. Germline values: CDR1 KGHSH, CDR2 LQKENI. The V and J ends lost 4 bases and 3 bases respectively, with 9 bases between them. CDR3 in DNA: TGTGCCAGCTCACAGGGCATCGACACTGAAGCTTTCTTT. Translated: CASSQGIDTEAFF. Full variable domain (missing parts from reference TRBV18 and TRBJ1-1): NAGVMQNPRHLVRRRGQEARLRCSPMKGHSHVYWYRQLPEEGLKFMVYLQKENIIDESGMPKERFSAEFPKEGPSILRIQQVVRGDSAAYFCASSQGIDTEAFFGQGTRLTVV.

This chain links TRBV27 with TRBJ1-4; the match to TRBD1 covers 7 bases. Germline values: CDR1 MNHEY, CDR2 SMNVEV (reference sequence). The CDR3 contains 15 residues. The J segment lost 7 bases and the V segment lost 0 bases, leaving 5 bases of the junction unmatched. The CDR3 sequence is CASSLSTGYGEKLFF. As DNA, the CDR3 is TGTGCCAGCAGTTTATCGACAGGGTACGGTGAAAAACTGTTTTTT. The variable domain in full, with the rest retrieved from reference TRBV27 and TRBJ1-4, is EAQVTQNPRYLITVTGKKLTVTCSQNMNHEYMSWYRQDPGLGLRQIYYSMNVEVTDKGDVPEGYKVSRKEKRNFPLILESPSPNQTSLYFCASSLSTGYGEKLFFGSGTQLSVL.

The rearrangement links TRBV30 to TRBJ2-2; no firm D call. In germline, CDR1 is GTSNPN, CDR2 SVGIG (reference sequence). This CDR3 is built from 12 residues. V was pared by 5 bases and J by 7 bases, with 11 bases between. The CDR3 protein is CAWVTVLGELFF. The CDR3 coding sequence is TGTGCCTGGGTTACGGTTCTCGGGGAGCTGTTTTTT. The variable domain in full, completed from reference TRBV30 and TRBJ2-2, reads SQTIHQWPATLVQPVGSPLSLECTVEGTSNPNLYWYRQAAGRGLQLLFYSVGIGQISSEVPQNLSASRPQDRQFILSSKKLLLSDSGFYLCAWVTVLGELFFGEGSRLTVL.

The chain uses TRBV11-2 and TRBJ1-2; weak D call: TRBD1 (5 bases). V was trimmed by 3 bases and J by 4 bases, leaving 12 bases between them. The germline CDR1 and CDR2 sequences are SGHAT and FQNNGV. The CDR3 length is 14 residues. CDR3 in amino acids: CASSLIGAGYGYTF. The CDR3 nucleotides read TGTGCCAGCAGCTTGATTGGGGCGGGCTATGGCTACACCTTC.

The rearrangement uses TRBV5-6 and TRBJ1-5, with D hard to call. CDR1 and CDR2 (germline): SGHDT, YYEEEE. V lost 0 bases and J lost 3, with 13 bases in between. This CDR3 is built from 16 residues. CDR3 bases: TGTGCCAGCAGCTTGGCCCTCGGGGTCGACAATCAGCCCCAGCATTTT. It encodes CASSLALGVDNQPQHF.

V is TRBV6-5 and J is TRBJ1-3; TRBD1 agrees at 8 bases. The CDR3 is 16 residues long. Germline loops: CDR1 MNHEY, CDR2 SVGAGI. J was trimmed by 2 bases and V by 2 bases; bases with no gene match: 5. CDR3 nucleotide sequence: TGTGCCAGCAGTTACCGATCAGGGGGCACTGGAAACACCATATATTTT. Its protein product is CASSYRSGGTGNTIYF.